This TCR beta chain appears in the sequencing data of a study of radiation and T cells in renal cell carcinoma. Study results and caveats: Top tumor clonotypes rose in blood 2 weeks post-radiation, then contracted.

Notes on this clone: As yet, its antigen is unknown.

Time point indicated: blood 4 weeks post-SBRT, at nephrectomy. Treatment of the sample: 15 Gy SBRT to primary tumor, nephrectomy 4 weeks later. Nephrectomy followed 15 Gy stereotactic body radiation by 4 weeks. The tumor was a clear cell renal cell carcinoma. Only in-frame clones appear in the TCRdb table, and some are missing; sequencing was by immunoSEQ multiplex PCR. The table shows approximately 65,000 clones, with 60% to 85% occurring only once. Trimming removed 6 bases from V and 9 bases from J; junction bases left unmatched: 8. The CDR3 is 13 amino acids. Germline CDR1 and CDR2: SGHAT and FQNNGV.

Source: blood, taken from a patient whose treatment included radiotherapy and nephrectomy. The rearrangement uses TRBV11-2 and TRBJ2-7, with 10 nucleotides matching TRBD1. The TCR was taken from a man aged 55 to 70 with renal cell carcinoma. The CDR3 spells CASSGATGGTQYF. The DNA for the CDR3 is TGTGCCAGCAGTGGGGCGACAGGGGGCACGCAGTACTTC.